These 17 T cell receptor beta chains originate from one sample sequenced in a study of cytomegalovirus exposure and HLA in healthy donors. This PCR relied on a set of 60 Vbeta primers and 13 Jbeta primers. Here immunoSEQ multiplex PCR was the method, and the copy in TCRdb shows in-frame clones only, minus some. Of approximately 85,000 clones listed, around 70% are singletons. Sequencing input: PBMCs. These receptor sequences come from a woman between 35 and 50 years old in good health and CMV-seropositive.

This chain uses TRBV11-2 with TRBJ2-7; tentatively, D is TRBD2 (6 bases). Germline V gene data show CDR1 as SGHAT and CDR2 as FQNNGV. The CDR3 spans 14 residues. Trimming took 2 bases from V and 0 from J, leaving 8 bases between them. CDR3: CASSLSGDSYEQYF. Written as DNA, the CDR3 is TGTGCCAGCAGCTTATCGGGGGACTCCTACGAGCAGTACTTC.

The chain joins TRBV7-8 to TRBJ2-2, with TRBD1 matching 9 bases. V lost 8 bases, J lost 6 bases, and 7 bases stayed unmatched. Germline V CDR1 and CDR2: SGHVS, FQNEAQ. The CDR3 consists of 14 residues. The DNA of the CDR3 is TGTGCCAGCTGGGGACAGGGAAGTTCCGGGGAGCTGTTTTTT. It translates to CASWGQGSSGELFF. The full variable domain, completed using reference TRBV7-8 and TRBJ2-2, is GAGVSQSPRYKVAKRGQDVALRCDPISGHVSLFWYQQALGQGPEFLTYFQNEAQLDKSGLPSDRFFAERPEGSVSTLKIQRTQQEDSAVYLCASWGQGSSGELFFGEGSRLTVL.

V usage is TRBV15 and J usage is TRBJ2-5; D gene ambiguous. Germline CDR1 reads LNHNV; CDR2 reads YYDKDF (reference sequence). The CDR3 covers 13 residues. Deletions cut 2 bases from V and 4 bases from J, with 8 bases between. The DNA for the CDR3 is TGTGCCACCAGCAGATCTCCGGTAGAGACCCAGTACTTC. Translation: CATSRSPVETQYF.

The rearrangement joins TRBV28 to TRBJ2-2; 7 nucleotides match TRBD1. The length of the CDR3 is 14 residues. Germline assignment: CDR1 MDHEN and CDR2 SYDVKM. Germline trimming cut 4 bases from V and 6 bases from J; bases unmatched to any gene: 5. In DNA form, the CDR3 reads TGTGCCAGCAGTTCCGGACAGGTCCCCGGGGAGCTGTTTTTT. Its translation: CASSSGQVPGELFF.

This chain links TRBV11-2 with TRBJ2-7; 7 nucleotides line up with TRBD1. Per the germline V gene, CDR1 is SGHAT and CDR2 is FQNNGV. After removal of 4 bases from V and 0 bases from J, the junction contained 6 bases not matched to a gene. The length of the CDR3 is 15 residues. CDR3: CASSWRQGLSYEQYF. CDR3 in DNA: TGTGCCAGCAGCTGGAGACAGGGCCTCTCCTACGAGCAGTACTTC.

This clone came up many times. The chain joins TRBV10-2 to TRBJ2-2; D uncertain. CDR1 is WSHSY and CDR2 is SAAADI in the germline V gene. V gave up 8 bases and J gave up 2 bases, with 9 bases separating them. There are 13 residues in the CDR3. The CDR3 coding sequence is TGCGCCAGCGACTCACCAAACACCGGGGAGCTGTTTTTT. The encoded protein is CASDSPNTGELFF.

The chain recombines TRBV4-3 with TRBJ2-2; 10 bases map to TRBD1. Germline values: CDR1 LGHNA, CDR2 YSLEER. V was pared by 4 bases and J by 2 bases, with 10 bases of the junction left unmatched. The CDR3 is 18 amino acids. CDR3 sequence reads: CASSRTTGGFGNTGELFF. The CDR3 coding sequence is TGCGCCAGCAGCCGCACGACAGGGGGCTTCGGAAACACCGGGGAGCTGTTTTTT.

The chain's CDR3 is CASSPAGGSIGVDGYTF. The CDR3 DNA reads as TGTGCCAGCTCACCCGCCGGGGGTTCGATAGGGGTCGATGGCTACACCTTC. The V and J genes are TRBV18 and TRBJ1-2; TRBD1 might be the D (5 bases). This CDR3 comprises 17 residues. Germline CDR1 KGHSH, CDR2 LQKENI. V lost 3 bases and J lost 6, with 23 bases in between.

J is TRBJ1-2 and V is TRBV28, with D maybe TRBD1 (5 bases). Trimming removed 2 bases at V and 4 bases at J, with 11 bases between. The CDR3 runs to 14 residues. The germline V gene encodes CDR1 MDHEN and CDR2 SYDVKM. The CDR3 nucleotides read TGTGCCAGCAGTTTAGCGGGGGGAACCTATGGCTACACCTTC. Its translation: CASSLAGGTYGYTF.

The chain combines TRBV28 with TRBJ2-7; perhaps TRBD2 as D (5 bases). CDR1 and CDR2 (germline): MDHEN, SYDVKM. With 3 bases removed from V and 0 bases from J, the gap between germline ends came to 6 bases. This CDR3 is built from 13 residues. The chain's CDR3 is CASSLGSSYEQYF. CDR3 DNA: TGTGCCAGCAGTTTGGGGAGCTCCTACGAGCAGTACTTC. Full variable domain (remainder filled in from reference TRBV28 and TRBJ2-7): DVKVTQSSRYLVKRTGEKVFLECVQDMDHENMFWYRQDPGLGLRLIYFSYDVKMKEKGDIPEGYSVSREKKERFSLILESASTNQTSMYLCASSLGSSYEQYFGPGTRLTVT.

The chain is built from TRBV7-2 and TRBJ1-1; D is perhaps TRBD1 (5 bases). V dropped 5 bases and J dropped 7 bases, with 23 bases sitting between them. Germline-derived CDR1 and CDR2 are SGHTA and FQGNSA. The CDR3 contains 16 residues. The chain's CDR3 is CASSPRSGTLRGEAFF. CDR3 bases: TGTGCCAGCAGCCCGCGGTCAGGGACCTTGCGGGGTGAAGCTTTCTTT. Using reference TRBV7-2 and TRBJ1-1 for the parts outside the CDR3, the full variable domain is GAGVSQSPSNKVTEKGKDVELRCDPISGHTALYWYRQSLGQGLEFLIYFQGNSAPDKSGLPSDRFSAERTGGSVSTLTIQRTQQEDSAVYLCASSPRSGTLRGEAFFGQGTRLTVV.

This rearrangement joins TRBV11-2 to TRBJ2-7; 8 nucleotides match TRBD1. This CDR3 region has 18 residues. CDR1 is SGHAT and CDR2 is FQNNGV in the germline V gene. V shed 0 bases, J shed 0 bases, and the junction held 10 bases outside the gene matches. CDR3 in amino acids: CASSLDPGQAMSSYEQYF. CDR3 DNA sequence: TGTGCCAGCAGCTTAGATCCGGGACAGGCCATGAGCTCCTACGAGCAGTACTTC.

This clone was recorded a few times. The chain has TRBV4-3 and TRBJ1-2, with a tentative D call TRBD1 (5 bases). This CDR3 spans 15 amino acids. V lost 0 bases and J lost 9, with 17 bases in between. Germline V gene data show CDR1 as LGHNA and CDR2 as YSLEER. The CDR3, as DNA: TGCGCCAGCAGCCAAGATCTTGGGCAGGGCGGTAGCTACACCTTC. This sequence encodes CASSQDLGQGGSYTF.

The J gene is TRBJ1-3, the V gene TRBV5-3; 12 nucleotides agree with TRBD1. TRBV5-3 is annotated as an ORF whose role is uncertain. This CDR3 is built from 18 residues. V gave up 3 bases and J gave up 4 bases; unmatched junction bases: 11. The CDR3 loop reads CARSSPGQGAPRGNTIYF. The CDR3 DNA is TGTGCCAGAAGCTCCCCGGGACAGGGGGCGCCGAGAGGAAACACCATATATTTT.

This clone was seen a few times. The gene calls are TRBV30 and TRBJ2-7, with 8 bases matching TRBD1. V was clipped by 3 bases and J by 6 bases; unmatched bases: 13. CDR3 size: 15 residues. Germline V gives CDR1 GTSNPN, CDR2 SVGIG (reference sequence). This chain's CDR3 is CAWSVTPGGAAEQYF. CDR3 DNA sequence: TGTGCCTGGAGCGTGACCCCAGGGGGCGCAGCCGAGCAGTACTTC.

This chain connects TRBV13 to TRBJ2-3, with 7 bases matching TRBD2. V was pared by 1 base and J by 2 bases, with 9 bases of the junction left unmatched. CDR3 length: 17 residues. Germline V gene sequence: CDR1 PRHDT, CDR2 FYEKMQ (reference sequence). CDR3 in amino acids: CASSLAVGLAATDTQYF. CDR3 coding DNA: TGTGCCAGCAGCTTAGCGGTCGGCCTAGCGGCCACAGATACGCAGTATTTT.

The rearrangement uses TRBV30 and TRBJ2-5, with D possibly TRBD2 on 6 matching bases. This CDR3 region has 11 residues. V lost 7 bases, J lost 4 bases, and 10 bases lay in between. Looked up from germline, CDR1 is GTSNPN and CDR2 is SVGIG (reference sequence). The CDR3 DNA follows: TGTGCCTTTGGGGGGTTAGAGACCCAGTACTTC. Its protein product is CAFGGLETQYF.